The entry below describes one T cell receptor (beta chain). The data are from a study of OX40 agonist ivuxolimab in advanced cancers. Repertoires were generated with immunoSEQ multiplex PCR, while TCRdb's copy carries only in-frame clones and drops some. The sample includes about 69,000 clones, 85% to 90% of them seen just once. CDR1 SGHTA and CDR2 FQGNSA come from the germline V gene. Deletions cut 1 base from V and 1 base from J, with 14 bases between. There are 16 residues in the CDR3. This TCR derives from an adult with an advanced solid tumor such as melanoma, head and neck, liver or kidney cancer. V and J are TRBV7-2 and TRBJ2-7; D tentatively reads TRBD1 or TRBD2 (6 bases each). The source material was CD4+ or CD8+ T cells sorted from blood, sampled in a trial of the OX40 agonist ivuxolimab. Here the CDR3 DNA reads TGTGCCAGCAGCTTAGAGGGGGGCAGGGTATCCTACGAGCAGTACTTC. Translated: CASSLEGGRVSYEQYF.